This TCR beta chain was documented in a study of T cell repertoires in cytomegalovirus infection. Whole-study context: Matching HLA type and CMV infection were both indicated by public TCR beta signatures.

One entry per CDR3 protein, called by TCRdb with MiXCR from the reads. The table shows roughly 150,000 distinct CDR3 sequences, with 23% occurring only once. Germline V gene sequence: CDR1 SQVTM, CDR2 ANQGSEA. There are 12 residues in the CDR3. Trimming removed 7 bases at V and 2 bases at J, with 12 bases between. Concerning this clonotype itself: Its matching antigen is unknown.

Regarding the study as a whole: Dominant in the ex vivo response were TCR beta clonotypes restricted by HLA-C and specific for CMV.

Sample: PBMCs. The sequence was obtained from a human donor in good health (CMV status not recorded). Some clones in this sample may be carry-over from other donors' samples. The rearrangement joins TRBV29-1 to TRBJ2-7, with D perhaps TRBD2 (5 bases). For the CDR3, the DNA is TGCAGCGCTGCGACCGGGACCTACGAGCAGTACTTC. This codes for CSAATGTYEQYF.